This TCR beta chain was obtained from a study of blood T cell repertoires in COVID-19 (dated by TCRdb to between 2020 and 2021). The study in broad terms: Samples covering the acute and convalescent phases of COVID-19 were provided by collaborators in the United States, Italy and Spain. Samples came from the ongoing ImmuneRACE study (first 160 participants) plus 1,254 subjects from 6 global collaborators. A freely available public database, intended as a resource for researchers studying the immune response to SARS-CoV-2, is where the repertoires were released. The sample metadata nearly always contained a de-identified subject ID, COVID-19 status, age in years and sex. The prospective study material was composed of cDNA or gDNA derived from T cells, B-cell-depleted T cells, or PBMCs. Where HLA class I and class II types were available, the types were taken from metadata supplied by the sample provider, not from assay-based typing. Subjects who had been exposed to COVID-19, were actively infected with it, or had recovered from it provided the deeply sampled blood TCRbeta repertoires that made up the dataset. What the study reported, not specific to this receptor: Clinical and demographic metadata were provided uncurated, with the amount varying by source and participant.

To note about this clone: No antigen is known for it. Qualities for individual bases were not recorded, and no much larger clone is one base off.

TCRbeta CDR3 regions were amplified from genomic DNA by means of the immunoSEQ Assay, a bias-controlled multiplex PCR. In the authors' own workflow: Nucleated cell counts per sample were estimated from amplification of reference gene primers within the assay. To quantify the absolute abundance of each unique TCRbeta CDR3 rearrangement, sequence reads were collapsed and filtered. For each sample, productive Simpson clonality was calculated as the square root of Simpson's diversity index across productive rearrangements. The table was pulled from immuneACCESS by TCRdb, which kept in-frame rearrangements only. Such tables lose some clones; where checked, under half of the loss comes from unresolved V genes, and the rest has no known cause. D and trimming come from the DNA, and the V and J calls and clone size come from that table. The sample table holds about 160,000 clones, of which around 92% were seen once. Approximately 5% of the sample lies in the top ten.

Reading from cysteine to phenylalanine, the CDR3 counts 13 amino acids. The only DNA kept is the CDR3, 39 bases in frame from the first base. CDR1 GTSNPN and CDR2 SVGIG were looked up in the germline V gene (reference sequence). At the junction V is shortened by 5 bases and J by 3 bases, with 13 bases in between. One collaborating source in Seattle enrolled patients while the patients were actively infected and followed the patients over time throughout the course of disease. Collaborating institutions collected whole blood in K2EDTA tubes following their own protocols. For TCRbeta analysis, collaborators shipped samples in one of three forms: frozen whole blood, isolated PBMCs, or DNA extracted from either of those sample types.

The clonotype was recovered from a man under 40 with COVID-19, enrolled during active disease. Sequencing was done on a sample of peripheral blood. The V and J genes are TRBV30 and TRBJ1-1, with TRBD1 perhaps the D gene, on 5 matching bases. The DNA reads TGTGCCTGGCGCAGGGATCCCGACACTGAAGCTTTCTTT. The resulting protein is CAWRRDPDTEAFF.